This entry features one T cell receptor beta chain sequence. This clonotype has more than one count but fewer than ten. Which antigen it targets is not known. No much larger clone exists at a distance of one base, and base qualities are not known. Taken with the paper, the label for time point translates to: newly diagnosed GD, antithyroid drugs for less than 3 months. For both TCR sequencing and RNA sequencing, RNA was extracted from PBMCs using TRIzol. Graves' disease was diagnosed according to American Thyroid Association guidelines. Patients for the study were recruited at an endocrinology department in Xi'an, China. Each patient gave 8.5 to 9.5 milliliters of peripheral blood, collected in an EDTA anticoagulant tube. PBMCs were isolated by Ficoll Paque Plus density gradient separation without further T cell sorting. An Agilent 2100 Bioanalyzer and agarose gel were used to check RNA quality, and a NanoDrop 2000 was used to measure RNA concentration.

This specimen comes from a study of regulatory T cells in long-lasting Graves disease (dated by TCRdb to about 2021). General notes on the study: In the newly diagnosed Graves' disease group, patients had been taking antithyroid drugs for less than 3 months. This study used TCR sequencing and RNA sequencing of peripheral blood to compare persistent Graves' disease patients against newly diagnosed Graves' disease patients. The study was registered as a clinical trial and conducted in China. A total of approximately 35 samples underwent TCR sequencing: around 13 from persistent and about 20 from newly diagnosed Graves' disease patients.

CDR1 and CDR2, looked up from the germline V gene, are MDHEN and SYDVKM. Its CDR3 holds 16 amino acids, cysteine through phenylalanine. The read is trimmed to its CDR3 DNA, 48 bases read in frame from base 1. V is cut back by 4 bases and J by 3 bases, with 9 bases in the junction unmatched. The method behind the library was multiplex PCR. Instrument on record: Illumina HiSeq 4000. TCR beta libraries were built with iRepertoire HTBI primers and Arm-PCR amplification of CDR3 regions. Before sequencing, the PCR products went through gel purification. On the authors' methods: A total of 62 TRBV and some 15 TRBJ segments were identified across samples and were used for gene usage analysis of CDR3 amino acid clonotypes. COPE and FqMerger were used to merge filtered high-quality paired reads into contigs. Contigs were aligned with BLAST to IMGT TRBV, TRBD and TRBJ reference genes, and CDR3 was defined per IMGT. Any clonotype with a frequency above 0.1% was counted as a highly expanded clone. Repertoire diversity was measured by Shannon entropy, and V-J evenness by the Gini coefficient. A clonotype was considered public if more than one individual shared it. TCRdb passed the public sequencing reads through fastp at Q25 and MiXCR, retaining productive beta sequences. Each entry is one CDR3 protein sequence, shown with its most common DNA and genes. These V and J calls originate from TCRdb's pipeline instead of the authors' own analysis. Recorded for this sample are 350,000 to 550,000 distinct CDR3 sequences; less than 15% of them occurred a single time. The ten largest clonotypes hold roughly 15% of the sample.

Points the paper makes about the study in general: Persistent Graves' disease patients showed lower TCR Shannon entropy and fewer highly expanded clones than newly diagnosed patients, suggesting clonal expansion. Preferential use of TRBV28, TRBJ1-2 and TRBJ2-5 was observed in persistent disease, whereas TRBV20-1 and TRBJ2-1 were favored in newly diagnosed disease. Peripheral blood alone was examined, since thyroid tissue, which constituted the primary lesion, could not be accessed. Sequencing and analysis were limited to the TCR beta chain. The authors acknowledged the small sample size as a limitation that may reduce accuracy. More public clonotypes were shared among persistent patients (around 2,600) than among newly diagnosed patients (966).

The sample was also reused in another study, on T cells in Graves' hyperthyroidism and ophthalmopathy. Per the second study: Stable Graves' hyperthyroidism was defined as no progression to ophthalmopathy during 18 months of follow-up. Hyperthyroidism patients were aged 18 to 65 years and newly diagnosed, with disease duration of less than 2 months. Exclusion was applied to patients with uncontrolled infections, other autoimmune diseases, pregnancy or lactation. Diagnoses were established on the basis of clinical symptoms, serum thyroxine and TRAb, thyroid ultrasound, and orbital computed tomography. The first round of RT-PCR for the TCR CDR3 was performed with the HTBI primer set and the Qiagen OneStep RT-PCR kit. Most expanded thyroid clonotypes (frequency above 0.001) were also found in blood, which suggests that blood repertoires may mirror thyroid immune responses. Ophthalmopathy was separated from stable hyperthyroidism by a 13 V-J signature model, with about 88% sensitivity and 81% to 83% specificity obtained in cross-validation and 80%/75% obtained in testing. In validation, the model predicted progression to ophthalmopathy a median of approximately 6.6 months before onset, with approximately 68% sensitivity and roughly 77% specificity. To identify distinguishing TCR V-J signatures, a discovery cohort of about 95 patients was used, comprising 43 with Graves' ophthalmopathy and some 57 with stable Graves' hyperthyroidism. An independent validation cohort of around 20 hyperthyroidism patients and 17 patients who later progressed to ophthalmopathy tested prospective prediction of ophthalmopathy. The 100 discovery patients were divided at random into training and test sets in a 7:3 ratio. In addition, the study compared T-cell repertoires in thyroid tissue and in blood from roughly six Graves' hyperthyroidism patients. After blood sampling, hyperthyroidism patients were treated with methimazole at a starting dose of 30 mg daily, and ophthalmopathy patients were treated with high-dose intravenous methylprednisolone. Libraries were constructed in a second round of multiplex PCR, after which size selection and purification were carried out. Paired-end sequencing of the libraries was performed with 100 bp reads on an Illumina HiSeq2000. Raw data were processed with SOAPnuke, discarding reads with adapters, uncalled bases, mean Phred below 15, or no exact constant-primer or identifier match. High-quality paired reads were merged with COPE v1.2.5, and unique nucleotide sequences were defined as clonotypes. MiTCR v1.1 was used to align the clonotypes against IMGT TRBV, TRBD and TRBJ reference segments. Only V-J combinations with frequency above 0.0001, covering 99.2% of repertoires, were analysed. A TCS score was defined as the ratio between F50 (clonal expansion) and ExV (chaos), using BLOSUM62-based TCRdist between CDR3 peptides within each V-J. Welch's t-statistics and random forest reduced 514 V-J features to 13, which were used in a naive Bayes classifier (R e1071). Sample size was not statistically predetermined, and investigators were not blinded to group allocation. The paper reports TCR Vbeta CDR3 sequencing of roughly 140 peripheral blood samples: over 40 ophthalmopathy, 70 to 85 hyperthyroidism and about 17 progressor patients.

Here the sequenced sample was peripheral blood mononuclear cells (PBMCs), taken at new diagnosis, from a patient treated with antithyroid drugs. This sequence uses TRBV28 and TRBJ2-1, with TRBD1 matching 7 junction bases. This TCR derives from a woman aged 50 to 60 with Graves disease. Donor details come from another sample of the same person, matched by shared clones. The nucleotide sequence reads as follows: TGTGCCAGCAGTTCGATCGGGACAGAGAACTACAATGAGCAGTTCTTC. Its coded protein is CASSSIGTENYNEQFF.